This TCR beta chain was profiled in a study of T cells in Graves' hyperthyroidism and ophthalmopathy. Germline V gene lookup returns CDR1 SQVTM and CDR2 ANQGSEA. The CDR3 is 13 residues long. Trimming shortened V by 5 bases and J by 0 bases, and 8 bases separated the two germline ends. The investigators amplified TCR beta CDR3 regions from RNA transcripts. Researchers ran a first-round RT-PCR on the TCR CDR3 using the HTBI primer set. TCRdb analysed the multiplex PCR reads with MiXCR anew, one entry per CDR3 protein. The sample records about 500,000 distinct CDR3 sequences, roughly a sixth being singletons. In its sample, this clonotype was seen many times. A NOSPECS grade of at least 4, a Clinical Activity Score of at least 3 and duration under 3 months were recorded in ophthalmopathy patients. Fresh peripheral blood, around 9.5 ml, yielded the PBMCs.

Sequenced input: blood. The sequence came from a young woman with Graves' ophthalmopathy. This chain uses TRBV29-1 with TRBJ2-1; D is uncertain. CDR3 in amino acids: CSVTQGSYNEQFF. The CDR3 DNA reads TGCAGCGTTACACAAGGCTCCTACAATGAGCAGTTCTTC.